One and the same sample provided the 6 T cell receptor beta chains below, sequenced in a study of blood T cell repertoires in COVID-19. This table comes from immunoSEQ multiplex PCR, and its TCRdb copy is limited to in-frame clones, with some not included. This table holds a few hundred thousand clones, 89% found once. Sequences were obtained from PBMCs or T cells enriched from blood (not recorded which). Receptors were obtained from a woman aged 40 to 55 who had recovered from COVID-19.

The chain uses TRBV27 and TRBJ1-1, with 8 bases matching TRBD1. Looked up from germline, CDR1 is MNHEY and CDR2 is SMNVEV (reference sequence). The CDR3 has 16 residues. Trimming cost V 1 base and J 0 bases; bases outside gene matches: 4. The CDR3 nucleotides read TGTGCCAGCAGTTTATTGGCAGGGGGCCTGAACACTGAAGCTTTCTTT. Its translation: CASSLLAGGLNTEAFF.

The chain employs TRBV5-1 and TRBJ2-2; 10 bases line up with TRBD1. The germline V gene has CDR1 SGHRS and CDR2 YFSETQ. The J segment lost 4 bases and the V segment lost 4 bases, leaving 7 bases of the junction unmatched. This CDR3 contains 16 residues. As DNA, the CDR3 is TGCGCCAGCAGCGCTCGACAGGGGGCAACCACCGGGGAGCTGTTTTTT. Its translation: CASSARQGATTGELFF.

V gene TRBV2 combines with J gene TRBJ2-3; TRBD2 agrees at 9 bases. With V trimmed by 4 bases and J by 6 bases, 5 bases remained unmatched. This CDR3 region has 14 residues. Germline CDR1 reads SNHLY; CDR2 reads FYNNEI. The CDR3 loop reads CASSGGRAGDTQYF. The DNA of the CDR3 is TGTGCCAGCAGTGGCGGGAGGGCCGGTGATACGCAGTATTTT.

The CDR3 DNA follows: TGTGCCAGCAGCTTAATCAGGGGCGACTCTGGAAACACCATATATTTT. Amino acid sequence: CASSLIRGDSGNTIYF. The chain is built from TRBV28 and TRBJ1-3, with a possible D match to TRBD1 (6 bases). Germline CDR1 and CDR2: MDHEN and SYDVKM. Trimming left V 6 bases short and J 0 bases short, with 15 bases between. The CDR3 sequence is 16 residues long.

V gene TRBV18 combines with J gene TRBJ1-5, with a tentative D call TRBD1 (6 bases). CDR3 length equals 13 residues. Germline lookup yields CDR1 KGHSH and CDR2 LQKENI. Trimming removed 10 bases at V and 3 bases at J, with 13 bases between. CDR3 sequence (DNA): TGTGCCACGTCACAGGGTAACAATCAGCCCCAGCATTTT. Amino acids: CATSQGNNQPQHF.

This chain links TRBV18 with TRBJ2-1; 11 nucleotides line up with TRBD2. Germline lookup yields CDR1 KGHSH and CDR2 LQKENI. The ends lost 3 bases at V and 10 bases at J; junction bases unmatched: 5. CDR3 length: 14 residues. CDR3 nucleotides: TGTGCCAGCTCACCCGAGACTAGCGGGACGGAGCAGTTCTTC. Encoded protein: CASSPETSGTEQFF. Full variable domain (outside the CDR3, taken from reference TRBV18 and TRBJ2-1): NAGVMQNPRHLVRRRGQEARLRCSPMKGHSHVYWYRQLPEEGLKFMVYLQKENIIDESGMPKERFSAEFPKEGPSILRIQQVVRGDSAAYFCASSPETSGTEQFFGPGTRLTVL.